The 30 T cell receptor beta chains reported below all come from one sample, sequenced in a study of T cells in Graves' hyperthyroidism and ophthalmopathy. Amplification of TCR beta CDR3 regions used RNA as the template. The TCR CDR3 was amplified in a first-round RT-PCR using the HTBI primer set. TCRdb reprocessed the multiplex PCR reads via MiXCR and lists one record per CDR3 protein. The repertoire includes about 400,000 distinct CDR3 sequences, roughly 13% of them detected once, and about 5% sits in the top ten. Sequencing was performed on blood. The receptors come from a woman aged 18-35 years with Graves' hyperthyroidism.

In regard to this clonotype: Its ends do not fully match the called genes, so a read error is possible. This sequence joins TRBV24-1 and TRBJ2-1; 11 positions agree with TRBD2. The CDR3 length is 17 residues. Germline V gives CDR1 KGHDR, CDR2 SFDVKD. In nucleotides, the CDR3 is TGTGCCACCAGTGATCCGAACCTAGCGGGAGGATACAATGGGCAGTTCTTC. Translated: CATSDPNLAGGYNGQFF.

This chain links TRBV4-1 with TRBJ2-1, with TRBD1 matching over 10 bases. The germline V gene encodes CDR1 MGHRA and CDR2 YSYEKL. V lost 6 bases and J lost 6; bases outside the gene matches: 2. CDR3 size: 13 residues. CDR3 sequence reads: CASRGTGANEQFF. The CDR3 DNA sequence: TGCGCCAGCAGGGGGACAGGGGCCAATGAGCAGTTCTTC.

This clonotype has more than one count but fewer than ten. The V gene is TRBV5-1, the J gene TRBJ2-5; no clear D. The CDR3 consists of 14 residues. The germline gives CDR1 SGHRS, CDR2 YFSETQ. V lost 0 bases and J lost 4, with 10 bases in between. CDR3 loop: CASSLVPMGETQYF. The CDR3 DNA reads TGCGCCAGCAGCTTGGTTCCTATGGGAGAGACCCAGTACTTC.

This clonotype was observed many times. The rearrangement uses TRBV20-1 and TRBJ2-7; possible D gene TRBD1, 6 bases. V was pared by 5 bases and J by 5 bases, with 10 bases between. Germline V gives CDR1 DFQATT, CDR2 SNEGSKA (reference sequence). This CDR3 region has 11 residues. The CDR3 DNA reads TGCAGTGCTTCCCCAGGGGACGAGCAGTACTTC. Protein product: CSASPGDEQYF.

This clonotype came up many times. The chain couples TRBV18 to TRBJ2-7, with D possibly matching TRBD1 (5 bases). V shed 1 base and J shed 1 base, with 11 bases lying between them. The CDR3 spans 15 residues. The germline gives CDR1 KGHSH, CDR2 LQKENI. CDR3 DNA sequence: TGTGCCAGCTCACCACAGGTTCAGGGATCCTACGAGCAGTACTTC. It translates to CASSPQVQGSYEQYF.

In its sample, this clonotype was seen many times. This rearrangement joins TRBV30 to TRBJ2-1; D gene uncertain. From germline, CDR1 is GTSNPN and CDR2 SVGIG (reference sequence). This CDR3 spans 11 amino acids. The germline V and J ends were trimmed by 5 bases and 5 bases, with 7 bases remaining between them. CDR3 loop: CAWDADNEQFF. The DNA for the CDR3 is TGTGCCTGGGACGCAGACAATGAGCAGTTCTTC.

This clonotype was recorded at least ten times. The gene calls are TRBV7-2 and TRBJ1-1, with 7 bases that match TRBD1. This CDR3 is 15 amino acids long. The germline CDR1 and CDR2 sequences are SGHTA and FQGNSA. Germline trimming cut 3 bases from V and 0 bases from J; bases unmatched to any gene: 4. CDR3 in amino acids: CASSLMTGMNTEAFF. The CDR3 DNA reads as TGTGCCAGCAGCTTGATGACAGGGATGAACACTGAAGCTTTCTTT.

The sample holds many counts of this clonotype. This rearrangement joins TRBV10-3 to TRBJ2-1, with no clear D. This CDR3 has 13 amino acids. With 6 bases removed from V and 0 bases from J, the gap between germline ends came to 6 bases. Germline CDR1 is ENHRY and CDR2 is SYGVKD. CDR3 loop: CAIRTPSYNEQFF. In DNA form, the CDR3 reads TGTGCCATCAGAACGCCCTCCTACAATGAGCAGTTCTTC.

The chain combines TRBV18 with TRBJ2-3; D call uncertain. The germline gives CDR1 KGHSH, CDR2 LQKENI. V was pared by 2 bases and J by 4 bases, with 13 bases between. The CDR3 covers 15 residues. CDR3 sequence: CASSPKQPPADTQYF. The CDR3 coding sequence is TGTGCCAGCTCACCAAAACAGCCTCCAGCAGATACGCAGTATTTT.

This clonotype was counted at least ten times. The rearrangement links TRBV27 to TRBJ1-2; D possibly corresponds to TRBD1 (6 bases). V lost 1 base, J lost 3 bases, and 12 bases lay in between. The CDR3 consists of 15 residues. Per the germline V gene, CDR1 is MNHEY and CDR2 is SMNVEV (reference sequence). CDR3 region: CASSLWGGRDYGYTF. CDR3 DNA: TGTGCCAGCAGTTTATGGGGGGGGCGTGACTATGGCTACACCTTC.

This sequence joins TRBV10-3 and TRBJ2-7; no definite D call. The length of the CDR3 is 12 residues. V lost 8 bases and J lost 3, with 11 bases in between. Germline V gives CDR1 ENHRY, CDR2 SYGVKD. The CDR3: CAIGSSSYEQYF. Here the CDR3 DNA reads TGTGCCATCGGCAGTAGCAGCTACGAGCAGTACTTC.

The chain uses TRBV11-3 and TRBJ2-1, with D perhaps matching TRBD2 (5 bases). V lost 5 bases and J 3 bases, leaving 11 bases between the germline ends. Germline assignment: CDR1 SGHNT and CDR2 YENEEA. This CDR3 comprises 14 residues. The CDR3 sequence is CASSQRAGYNEQFF. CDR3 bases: TGTGCCAGCAGCCAGAGGGCAGGCTACAATGAGCAGTTCTTC.

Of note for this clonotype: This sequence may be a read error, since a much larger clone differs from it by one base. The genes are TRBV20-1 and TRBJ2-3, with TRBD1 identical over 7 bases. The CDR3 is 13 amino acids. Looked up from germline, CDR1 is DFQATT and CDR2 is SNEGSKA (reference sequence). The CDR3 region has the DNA TGCAGTGCTTCAGACAGGGCCACAGGTACGCAGTATTTT. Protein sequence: CSASDRATGTQYF.

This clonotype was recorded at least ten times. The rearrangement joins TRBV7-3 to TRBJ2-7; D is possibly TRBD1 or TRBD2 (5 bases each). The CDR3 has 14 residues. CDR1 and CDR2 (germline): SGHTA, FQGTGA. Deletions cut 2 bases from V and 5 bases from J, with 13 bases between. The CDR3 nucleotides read TGTGCCAGCAGCTTAGGTGAGGGGCAGGACGAGCAGTACTTC. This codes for CASSLGEGQDEQYF.

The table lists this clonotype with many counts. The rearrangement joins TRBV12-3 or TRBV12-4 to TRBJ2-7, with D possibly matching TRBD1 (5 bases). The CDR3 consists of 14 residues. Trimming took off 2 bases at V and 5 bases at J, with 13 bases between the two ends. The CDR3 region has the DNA TGTGCCAGCAGTTTAAGCCAGGGAACCCACGAGCAGTACTTC. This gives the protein CASSLSQGTHEQYF.

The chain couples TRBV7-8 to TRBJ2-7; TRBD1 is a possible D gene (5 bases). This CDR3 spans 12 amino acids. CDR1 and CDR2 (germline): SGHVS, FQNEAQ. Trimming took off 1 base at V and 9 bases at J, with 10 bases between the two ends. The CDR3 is CASSLGRERQYF. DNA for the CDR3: TGTGCCAGCAGCTTAGGCAGGGAACGGCAGTACTTC.

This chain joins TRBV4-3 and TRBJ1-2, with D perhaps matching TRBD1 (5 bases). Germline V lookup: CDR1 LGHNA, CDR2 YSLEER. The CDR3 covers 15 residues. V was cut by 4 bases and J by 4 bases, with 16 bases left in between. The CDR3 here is CASSRFLEGSYGYTF. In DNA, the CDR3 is TGCGCCAGCAGCCGGTTCTTGGAGGGGAGCTATGGCTACACCTTC.

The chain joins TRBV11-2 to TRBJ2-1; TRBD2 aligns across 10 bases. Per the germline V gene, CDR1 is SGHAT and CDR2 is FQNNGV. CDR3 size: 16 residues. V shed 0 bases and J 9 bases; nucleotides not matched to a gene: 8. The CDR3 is CASSLEGGLAGAEQFF. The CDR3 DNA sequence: TGTGCCAGCAGCTTAGAGGGGGGGCTAGCGGGAGCTGAGCAGTTCTTC.

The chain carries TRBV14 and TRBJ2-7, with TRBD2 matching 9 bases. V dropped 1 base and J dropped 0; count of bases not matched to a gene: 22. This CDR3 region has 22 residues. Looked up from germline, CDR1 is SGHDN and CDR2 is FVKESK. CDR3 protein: CASSQGFIWGNSGSRGSYEQYF. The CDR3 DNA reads TGTGCCAGCAGCCAAGGATTTATATGGGGTAATAGCGGGAGTAGGGGCTCCTACGAGCAGTACTTC.

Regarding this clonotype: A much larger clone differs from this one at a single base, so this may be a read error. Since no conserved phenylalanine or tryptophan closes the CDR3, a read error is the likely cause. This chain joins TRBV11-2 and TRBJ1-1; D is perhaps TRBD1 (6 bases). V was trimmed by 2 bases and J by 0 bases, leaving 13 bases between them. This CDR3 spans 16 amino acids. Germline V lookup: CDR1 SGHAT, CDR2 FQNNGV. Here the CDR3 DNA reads TGTGCCAGCAGCTTACAACCGGACAGCCTGAACACTGAAGCTTTCCTT. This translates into CASSLQPDSLNTEAFL.

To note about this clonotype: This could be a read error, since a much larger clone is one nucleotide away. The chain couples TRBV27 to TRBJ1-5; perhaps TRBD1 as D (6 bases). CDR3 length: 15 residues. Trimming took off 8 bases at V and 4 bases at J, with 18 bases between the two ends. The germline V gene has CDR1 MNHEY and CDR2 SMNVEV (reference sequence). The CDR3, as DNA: TGTGCCAGCTCTCAAGGGGGGATAGTGAATCAGCCCCAGCATTTT. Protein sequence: CASSQGGIVNQPQHF.

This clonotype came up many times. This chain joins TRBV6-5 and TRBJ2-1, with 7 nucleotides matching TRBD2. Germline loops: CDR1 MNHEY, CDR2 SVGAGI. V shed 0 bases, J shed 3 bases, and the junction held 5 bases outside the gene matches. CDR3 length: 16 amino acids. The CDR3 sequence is CASSYSLAGVYNEQFF. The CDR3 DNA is TGTGCCAGCAGTTACTCATTGGCGGGGGTCTACAATGAGCAGTTCTTC.

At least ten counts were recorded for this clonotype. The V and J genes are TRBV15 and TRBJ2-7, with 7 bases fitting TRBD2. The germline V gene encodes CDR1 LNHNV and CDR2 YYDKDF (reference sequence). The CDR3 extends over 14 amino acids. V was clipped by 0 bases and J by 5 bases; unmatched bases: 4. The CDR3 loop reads CATSRDAAGDEQYF. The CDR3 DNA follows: TGTGCCACCAGCAGAGATGCGGCGGGAGACGAGCAGTACTTC. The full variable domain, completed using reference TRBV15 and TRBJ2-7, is DAMVIQNPRYQVTQFGKPVTLSCSQTLNHNVMYWYQQKSSQAPKLLFHYYDKDFNNEADTPDNFQSRRPNTSFCFLDIRSPGLGDTAMYLCATSRDAAGDEQYFGPGTRLTVT.

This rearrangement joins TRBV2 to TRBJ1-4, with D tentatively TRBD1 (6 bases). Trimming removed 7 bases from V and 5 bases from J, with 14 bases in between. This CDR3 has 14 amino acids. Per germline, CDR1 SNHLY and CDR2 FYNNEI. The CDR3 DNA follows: TGTGCCAGCATTCCTATCGACAGGAATGAAAAACTGTTTTTT. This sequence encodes CASIPIDRNEKLFF.

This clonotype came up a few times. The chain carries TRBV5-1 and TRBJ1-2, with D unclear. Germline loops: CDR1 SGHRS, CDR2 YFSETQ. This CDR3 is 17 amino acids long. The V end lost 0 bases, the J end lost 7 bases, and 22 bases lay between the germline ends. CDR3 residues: CASSLDAGTSRLGGYTF. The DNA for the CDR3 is TGCGCCAGCAGCTTGGACGCAGGCACCTCGCGGTTAGGTGGCTACACCTTC.

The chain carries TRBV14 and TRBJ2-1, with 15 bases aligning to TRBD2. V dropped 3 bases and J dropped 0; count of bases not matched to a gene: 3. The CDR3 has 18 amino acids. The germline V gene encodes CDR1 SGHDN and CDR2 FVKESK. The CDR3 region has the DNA TGTGCCAGCAGCCAGGGACTAGCGGGAGGCAGCTCCTACAATGAGCAGTTCTTC. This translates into CASSQGLAGGSSYNEQFF.

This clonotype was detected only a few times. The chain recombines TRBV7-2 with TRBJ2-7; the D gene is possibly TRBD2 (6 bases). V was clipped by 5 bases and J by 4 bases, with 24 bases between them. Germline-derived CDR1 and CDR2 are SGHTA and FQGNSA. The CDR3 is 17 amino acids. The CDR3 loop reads CASSRVRVASVGYEQYF. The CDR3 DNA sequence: TGTGCCAGCAGCCGAGTTAGGGTGGCTAGCGTGGGTTACGAGCAGTACTTC.

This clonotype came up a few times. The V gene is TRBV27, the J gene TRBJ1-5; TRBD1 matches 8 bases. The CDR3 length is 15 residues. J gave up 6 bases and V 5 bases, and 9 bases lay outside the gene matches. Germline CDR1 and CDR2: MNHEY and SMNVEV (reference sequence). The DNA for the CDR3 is TGTGCCAGCAGTAATCTCCAGGGGGCGGGTCAGCCCCAGCATTTT. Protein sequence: CASSNLQGAGQPQHF.

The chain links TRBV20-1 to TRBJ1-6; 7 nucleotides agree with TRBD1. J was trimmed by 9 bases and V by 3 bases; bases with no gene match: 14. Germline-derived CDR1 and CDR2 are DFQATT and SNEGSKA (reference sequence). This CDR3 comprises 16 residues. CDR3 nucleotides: TGCAGTGCTAGCGGTACAGGGGTCGGAGTTTCTTCACCCCTCCACTTT. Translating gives CSASGTGVGVSSPLHF.

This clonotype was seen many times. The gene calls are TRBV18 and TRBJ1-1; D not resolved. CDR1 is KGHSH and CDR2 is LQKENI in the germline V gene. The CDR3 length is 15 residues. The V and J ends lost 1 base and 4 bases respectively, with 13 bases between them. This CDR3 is CASSPQQGVGTEAFF. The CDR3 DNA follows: TGTGCCAGCTCACCACAGCAAGGTGTGGGCACTGAAGCTTTCTTT.